One sample yielded the 11 T cell receptor beta chains listed below, sequenced in a study of T cell responses to AZD1222 COVID-19 vaccine. Sequencing was performed with immunoSEQ multiplex PCR; in TCRdb, only in-frame clones are kept and a portion is missing. The sample gives about 90,000 clones, roughly 88% of which show up once; under 13% is in the top ten. The sequencing used peripheral blood, collected on day 0 of MenACWY control vaccination. The receptor set was obtained from an adult in good health.

This clone was counted once. The chain uses TRBV12-3 or TRBV12-4 and TRBJ1-1, with D uncertain. Trimming cost V 3 bases and J 3 bases, with 8 bases left between them. This CDR3 comprises 13 residues. The CDR3 nucleotides are TGTGCCAGCAGTTTTGGGCTGGACACTGAAGCTTTCTTT. Translation: CASSFGLDTEAFF.

The rearrangement joins TRBV9 to TRBJ2-3; 14 nucleotides agree with TRBD2. The germline V gene encodes CDR1 SGDLS and CDR2 YYNGEE. This CDR3 is 19 amino acids long. With 4 bases clipped from V and 0 bases from J, the junction kept 10 bases outside the gene matches. The CDR3 DNA follows: TGTGCCAGCAGCACACGGACTAGCGGGGGGCCCTTGAGCACAGATACGCAGTATTTT. Its protein is CASSTRTSGGPLSTDTQYF.

The V and J genes are TRBV28 and TRBJ1-6; 8 bases agree with TRBD1. The CDR3 totals 15 residues. The germline CDR1 and CDR2 sequences are MDHEN and SYDVKM. Unmatched junction bases numbered 9, after V lost 4 bases and J lost 10 bases. The chain's CDR3 is CASSSGQAYGSPLHF. The CDR3 DNA follows: TGTGCCAGCAGTTCGGGACAGGCGTATGGATCACCCCTCCACTTT.

This clone was found once. This sequence joins TRBV9 and TRBJ1-1, with D possibly matching TRBD1 (5 bases). In germline, CDR1 is SGDLS, CDR2 YYNGEE. The CDR3 has 15 residues. V was pared by 0 bases and J by 10 bases, with 19 bases between. The DNA for the CDR3 is TGTGCCAGCAGCGTAGGTGGGGCGACAGCAAGCGTAGCTTTCTTT. Amino acid sequence: CASSVGGATASVAFF.

The chain couples TRBV27 to TRBJ2-2; 7 bases are shared with TRBD1. The CDR3 runs to 16 residues. Germline CDR1 MNHEY, CDR2 SMNVEV (reference sequence). Trimming at V came to 0 bases and at J to 2 bases, leaving 3 bases not matched to a gene. The CDR3 spells CASSLSRQGNTGELFF. In nucleotides, the CDR3 is TGTGCCAGCAGTTTATCGAGACAGGGCAACACCGGGGAGCTGTTTTTT.

The sample holds one count of this clone. The gene calls are TRBV7-8 and TRBJ2-2; TRBD1 matches 10 bases. Germline CDR1 reads SGHVS; CDR2 reads FQNEAQ. V was pared by 5 bases and J by 6 bases, with 6 bases of the junction left unmatched. The CDR3 has 15 residues. The CDR3: CASSTRDRGAGELFF. CDR3 DNA: TGTGCCAGCAGCACGCGGGACAGGGGTGCCGGGGAGCTGTTTTTT.

The rearrangement uses TRBV25-1 and TRBJ1-4, with D perhaps matching TRBD1 (5 bases). This CDR3 contains 13 residues. V shed 5 bases and J shed 8 bases, with 12 bases lying between them. The germline gives CDR1 MGHDK, CDR2 SYGVNS. The CDR3 sequence: CASSPGLGEKLFF. CDR3 coding DNA: TGTGCCAGCAGTCCGGGACTTGGGGAAAAACTGTTTTTT.

The chain uses TRBV7-2 and TRBJ2-5, with unresolved D. The germline V gene has CDR1 SGHTA and CDR2 FQGNSA. V was pared by 3 bases and J by 0 bases, with 5 bases between. CDR3 length: 13 residues. In DNA, the CDR3 is TGTGCCAGCAGCTTTGTCCACCAAGAGACCCAGTACTTC. This codes for CASSFVHQETQYF.

J is TRBJ2-3 and V is TRBV24-1; 8 nucleotides align to TRBD2. The V gene end was trimmed by 2 bases and the J gene end by 3 bases; junction bases not matched to a gene: 6. The CDR3 is made up of 16 amino acids. Germline V gives CDR1 KGHDR, CDR2 SFDVKD. CDR3 in DNA: TGTGCCACCAGTGATTCCCAGCGGGGGTGGACAGATACGCAGTATTTT. Its protein is CATSDSQRGWTDTQYF.

This clone was seen a handful of times. The chain carries TRBV29-1 and TRBJ1-2; D is perhaps TRBD1 (6 bases). The CDR3 runs to 13 residues. Germline CDR1 is SQVTM and CDR2 is ANQGSEA. Trimming pared 6 bases from V and 3 bases from J, leaving 14 bases between. CDR3: CSVPTGWYYGYTF. CDR3 sequence (DNA): TGCAGCGTACCTACAGGGTGGTACTATGGCTACACCTTC.

CDR3 sequence (DNA): TGTGCCAGTAGTATAGGCGGGCAGGGGGAGGCGGAGACCCAGTACTTC. Protein product: CASSIGGQGEAETQYF. The chain is built from TRBV19 and TRBJ2-5, with TRBD1 as a possible D gene (7 bases). The CDR3 sequence is 16 residues long. The germline gives CDR1 LNHDA, CDR2 SQIVND (reference sequence). V lost 1 base, J lost 5 bases, and 17 bases lay in between. Looking up the rest from reference TRBV19 and TRBJ2-5 gives the full variable domain: DGGITQSPKYLFRKEGQNVTLSCEQNLNHDAMYWYRQDPGQGLRLIYYSQIVNDFQKGDIAEGYSVSREKKESFPLTVTSAQKNPTAFYLCASSIGGQGEAETQYFGPGTRLLVL.